These T cell receptor beta chains were read from a single sample in a study of kidney transplant recipient with SARS-CoV-2 infection. TCRdb re-analysed the reads in MiXCR, keeping a single row per CDR3 protein. The data contain about 240,000 distinct CDR3 sequences, about 28% of them singletons. The sample in question was a blood sample, obtained at baseline and between days 110 and 120 from a kidney transplant recipient. The receptors stem from a young adult male patient who had COVID-19 and was a kidney transplant recipient. T cells may partly derive from the graft donor. CDR3s include the opening cysteine and the closing phenylalanine or tryptophan. A D gene is named only where the DNA matches it firmly. Clone size is stated in some rows and not others, as once, few, many or a class when expanded.

j_call: TRBJ1-2; d_call: .; clone_size: few; v_call: TRBV9; cdr3_aa: CASSPAGEYGYTF; cdr3_nt: TGTGCCAGCAGCCCAGCGGGGGAATATGGCTACACCTTC
j_call: TRBJ2-2; d_call: TRBD1; clone_size: many; v_call: TRBV6-5; cdr3_aa: CASRKGTGAYTGELFF; cdr3_nt: TGTGCCAGCAGGAAAGGGACAGGGGCCTACACCGGGGAGCTGTTTTTT
j_call: TRBJ2-2; d_call: TRBD2; clone_size: many; v_call: TRBV5-4; cdr3_aa: CASSPIAGGNTGELFF; cdr3_nt: TGTGCCAGCAGCCCTATAGCGGGGGGTAACACCGGGGAGCTGTTTTTT
j_call: TRBJ1-5; d_call: .; clone_size: many; v_call: TRBV2; cdr3_aa: CASTQGGAGQPQHF; cdr3_nt: TGTGCCAGCACCCAGGGAGGGGCCGGTCAGCCCCAGCATTTT
j_call: TRBJ1-2; d_call: .; clone_size: many; v_call: TRBV20-1; cdr3_aa: CSARDRGLYGYTF; cdr3_nt: TGCAGTGCTAGAGATCGTGGGTTGTATGGCTACACCTTC
j_call: TRBJ1-2; d_call: .; clone_size: .; v_call: TRBV18; cdr3_aa: CASSPGDVRSYGYTF; cdr3_nt: TGTGCCAGCTCACCGGGGGACGTTCGTAGCTATGGCTACACCTTC
j_call: TRBJ1-2; d_call: .; clone_size: many; v_call: TRBV7-6; cdr3_aa: CASSGESESRKTYGYTF; cdr3_nt: TGTGCCAGCAGCGGGGAGTCTGAATCTCGAAAGACCTATGGCTACACCTTC
j_call: TRBJ1-1; d_call: .; clone_size: many; v_call: TRBV28; cdr3_aa: CASSSPRLNTEAFF; cdr3_nt: TGTGCCAGCAGCTCCCCGAGACTAAACACTGAAGCTTTCTTT
j_call: TRBJ2-1; d_call: TRBD1; clone_size: .; v_call: TRBV20-1; cdr3_aa: CSARRGPAGDEQFF; cdr3_nt: TGCAGTGCTAGAAGGGGGCCGGCCGGTGATGAGCAGTTCTTC
j_call: TRBJ1-1; d_call: .; clone_size: few; v_call: TRBV13; cdr3_aa: CASSLGRSVPSTNTEAFF; cdr3_nt: TGTGCCAGCAGCTTAGGCCGGTCGGTACCTTCTACGAACACTGAAGCTTTCTTT
j_call: TRBJ1-2; d_call: .; clone_size: many; v_call: TRBV11-3; cdr3_aa: CASSVRIDLGKTYGYTF; cdr3_nt: TGTGCCAGCAGCGTGAGAATCGATCTCGGAAAGACCTATGGCTACACCTTC
j_call: TRBJ2-7; d_call: TRBD1; clone_size: many; v_call: TRBV5-6; cdr3_aa: CASSWDSSYEQYF; cdr3_nt: TGTGCCAGCAGCTGGGACAGCTCCTACGAGCAGTACTTC
j_call: TRBJ1-2; d_call: .; clone_size: few; v_call: TRBV11-2; cdr3_aa: CASSGFKTSRKTYGYTF; cdr3_nt: TGTGCCAGCAGCGGGTTCAAAACAAGCAGAAAGACCTATGGCTACACCTTC
j_call: TRBJ2-5; d_call: TRBD1; clone_size: .; v_call: TRBV5-1; cdr3_aa: CASSSTGGSKETQYF; cdr3_nt: TGCGCCAGCAGCTCAACAGGGGGCAGTAAAGAGACCCAGTACTTC
j_call: TRBJ1-2; d_call: .; clone_size: many; v_call: TRBV20-1; cdr3_aa: CSATGGTNYGYTF; cdr3_nt: TGCAGTGCTACTGGCGGAACTAACTATGGCTACACCTTC
j_call: TRBJ2-5; d_call: TRBD2; clone_size: few; v_call: TRBV20-1; cdr3_aa: CSARAGGPQETQYF; cdr3_nt: TGCAGTGCTAGAGCGGGAGGGCCCCAGGAGACCCAGTACTTC
j_call: TRBJ1-1; d_call: .; clone_size: many; v_call: TRBV20-1; cdr3_aa: CSHLDDNTEAFF; cdr3_nt: TGCAGTCACCTGGACGACAACACTGAAGCTTTCTTT
j_call: TRBJ2-5; d_call: .; clone_size: .; v_call: TRBV20-1; cdr3_aa: CSASPSGGWQETQYF; cdr3_nt: TGCAGTGCTAGTCCCAGCGGTGGGTGGCAAGAGACCCAGTACTTC
j_call: TRBJ1-2; d_call: .; clone_size: many; v_call: TRBV6-5; cdr3_aa: CASSRTSECRKTYGYTF; cdr3_nt: TGTGCCAGCAGTAGAACTTCGGAATGTAGAAAGACCTATGGCTACACCTTC
j_call: TRBJ2-7; d_call: .; clone_size: many; v_call: TRBV11-2; cdr3_aa: CASSYSESSSYEQYF; cdr3_nt: TGTGCCAGCAGCTACTCAGAGAGTAGCTCCTACGAGCAGTACTTC
j_call: TRBJ2-3; d_call: TRBD2; clone_size: many; v_call: TRBV5-1; cdr3_aa: CASSPGLGGTDTQYF; cdr3_nt: TGCGCCAGCAGCCCCGGCCTGGGGGGGACAGATACGCAGTATTTT
j_call: TRBJ2-4; d_call: .; clone_size: many; v_call: TRBV28; cdr3_aa: CATCGVAKNIQYF; cdr3_nt: TGTGCCACTTGCGGGGTAGCCAAAAACATTCAGTACTTC
j_call: TRBJ1-2; d_call: .; clone_size: few; v_call: TRBV5-1; cdr3_aa: CASYSISVRKTYGYTF; cdr3_nt: TGCGCCAGCTACAGCATATCGGTTCGAAAGACCTATGGCTACACCTTC
j_call: TRBJ2-7; d_call: TRBD1; clone_size: many; v_call: TRBV30; cdr3_aa: CAWGDSSSYEQYF; cdr3_nt: TGTGCCTGGGGGGACAGTTCCTCCTACGAGCAGTACTTC
j_call: TRBJ1-2; d_call: .; clone_size: many; v_call: TRBV7-2; cdr3_aa: CASSRPARDGKTYGYTF; cdr3_nt: TGTGCCAGCAGCAGGCCTGCCAGAGACGGAAAGACCTATGGCTACACCTTC
j_call: TRBJ1-1; d_call: .; clone_size: many; v_call: TRBV20-1; cdr3_aa: CSASIGGTEAFF; cdr3_nt: TGCAGTGCTAGTATCGGGGGCACTGAAGCTTTCTTT
j_call: TRBJ2-1; d_call: .; clone_size: many; v_call: TRBV4-2; cdr3_aa: CASSPPGNPYNEQFF; cdr3_nt: TGTGCCAGCAGCCCACCGGGTAACCCCTACAATGAGCAGTTCTTC
j_call: TRBJ2-2; d_call: .; clone_size: many; v_call: TRBV7-6; cdr3_aa: CASSETVTGELFF; cdr3_nt: TGTGCCAGCAGCGAAACGGTGACCGGGGAGCTGTTTTTT
j_call: TRBJ1-2; d_call: .; clone_size: many; v_call: TRBV12-3/TRBV12-4; cdr3_aa: CASIPLGGRGYTF; cdr3_nt: TGTGCCAGCATCCCACTTGGGGGCCGGGGCTACACCTTC
j_call: TRBJ1-2; d_call: .; clone_size: many; v_call: TRBV11-3; cdr3_aa: CASSITYDLGKTYGYTF; cdr3_nt: TGTGCCAGCAGCATTACGTACGATCTCGGAAAGACCTATGGCTACACCTTC
j_call: TRBJ1-1; d_call: .; clone_size: many; v_call: TRBV7-6; cdr3_aa: CASSPQAGAREAFF; cdr3_nt: TGTGCCAGCAGCCCGCAGGCCGGGGCCCGTGAAGCTTTCTTT
j_call: TRBJ2-5; d_call: .; clone_size: many; v_call: TRBV3-1; cdr3_aa: CASSTKAPISFSETQYF; cdr3_nt: TGTGCCAGCAGCACGAAAGCTCCCATTTCTTTCTCTGAGACCCAGTACTTC
j_call: TRBJ2-7; d_call: .; clone_size: many; v_call: TRBV11-2; cdr3_aa: CASSLMGLSSSYEQYF; cdr3_nt: TGTGCCAGCAGCTTGATGGGTCTTTCGAGCTCCTACGAGCAGTACTTC
j_call: TRBJ2-1; d_call: TRBD1; clone_size: .; v_call: TRBV6-5; cdr3_aa: CASSYGLRGQGHNEQFF; cdr3_nt: TGTGCCAGCAGTTACGGGTTGCGGGGACAGGGGCACAATGAGCAGTTCTTC
j_call: TRBJ1-1; d_call: .; clone_size: .; v_call: TRBV9; cdr3_aa: CASSRAHRTEAFF; cdr3_nt: TGTGCCAGCAGCAGAGCCCACAGGACTGAGGCTTTCTTT
j_call: TRBJ2-5; d_call: .; clone_size: many; v_call: TRBV28; cdr3_aa: CASSSGGGTETQYF; cdr3_nt: TGTGCCAGCAGTTCCGGGGGCGGGACAGAGACCCAGTACTTC
j_call: TRBJ1-2; d_call: .; clone_size: many; v_call: TRBV7-2; cdr3_aa: CASSLPCRDGKTYGYTF; cdr3_nt: TGTGCCAGCAGCTTGCCATGCAGAGACGGAAAGACCTATGGCTACACCTTC
j_call: TRBJ2-7; d_call: TRBD2; clone_size: many; v_call: TRBV20-1; cdr3_aa: CSAGGGRGAAYEQYF; cdr3_nt: TGCAGTGCCGGGGGAGGGCGGGGCGCAGCCTACGAGCAGTACTTC
j_call: TRBJ2-7; d_call: .; clone_size: many; v_call: TRBV12-3/TRBV12-4; cdr3_aa: CASSLGGVYEQYF; cdr3_nt: TGTGCCAGCAGTTTAGGGGGTGTGTACGAGCAGTACTTC
j_call: TRBJ2-7; d_call: .; clone_size: many; v_call: TRBV6-5; cdr3_aa: CASSESRGKDEQYF; cdr3_nt: TGTGCCAGCAGTGAGTCCCGGGGTAAAGACGAGCAGTACTTC
j_call: TRBJ2-5; d_call: .; clone_size: many; v_call: TRBV20-1; cdr3_aa: CSARERGFGETQYF; cdr3_nt: TGCAGTGCTAGAGAAAGGGGGTTCGGGGAGACCCAGTACTTC
j_call: TRBJ1-2; d_call: TRBD1; clone_size: many; v_call: TRBV7-9; cdr3_aa: CASSQGELNYGYTF; cdr3_nt: TGTGCCAGCAGCCAGGGGGAGCTAAACTATGGCTACACCTTC
j_call: TRBJ1-1; d_call: .; clone_size: .; v_call: TRBV6-5; cdr3_aa: CASSYSGGMSEAFF; cdr3_nt: TGTGCCAGCAGTTACTCTGGGGGTATGTCTGAAGCTTTCTTT
j_call: TRBJ2-6; d_call: .; clone_size: many; v_call: TRBV2; cdr3_aa: CASSGGLASGANVLTF; cdr3_nt: TGTGCCAGCAGTGGAGGTCTGGCCTCTGGGGCCAACGTCCTGACTTTC
j_call: TRBJ1-5; d_call: .; clone_size: many; v_call: TRBV6-5; cdr3_aa: CASRSDRTGPQHF; cdr3_nt: TGTGCCAGCAGGTCGGACAGAACGGGGCCCCAGCATTTT
j_call: TRBJ1-2; d_call: .; clone_size: many; v_call: TRBV28; cdr3_aa: CASSLFRRQANYGYTF; cdr3_nt: TGTGCCAGCAGTTTATTTCGGAGGCAAGCTAACTATGGCTACACCTTC
j_call: TRBJ2-7; d_call: .; clone_size: many; v_call: TRBV6-7; cdr3_aa: CASSTCRTRRYEQYF; cdr3_nt: TGTGCCAGCAGTACCTGTCGGACCCGACGGTACGAGCAGTACTTC
j_call: TRBJ1-2; d_call: .; clone_size: many; v_call: TRBV5-1; cdr3_aa: CASRGGSVRKTYGYTF; cdr3_nt: TGCGCCAGCAGAGGCGGATCGGTTCGAAAGACCTATGGCTACACCTTC